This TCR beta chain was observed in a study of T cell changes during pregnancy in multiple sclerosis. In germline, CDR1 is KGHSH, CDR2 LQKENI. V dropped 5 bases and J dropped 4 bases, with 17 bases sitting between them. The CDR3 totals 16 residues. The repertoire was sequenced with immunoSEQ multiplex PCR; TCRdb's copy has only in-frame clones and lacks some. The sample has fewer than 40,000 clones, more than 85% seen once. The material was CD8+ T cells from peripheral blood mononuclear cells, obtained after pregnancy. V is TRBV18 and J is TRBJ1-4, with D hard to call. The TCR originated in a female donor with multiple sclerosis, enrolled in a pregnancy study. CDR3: CASSSMSPTLNEKLFF. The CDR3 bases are TGTGCCAGCTCATCGATGTCACCTACGCTTAATGAAAAACTGTTTTTT.